The clone carrying this T cell receptor (beta chain) has at least ten counts. Its antigen is as yet unknown. The record originates from a study of T-cell reconstitution after alpha-beta-depleted transplantation in children. The study, taken as a whole, reports: Several hundred graft clones that had expanded were reportedly the source of alpha-beta T cells about two months after transplant.

The TCRbeta library incorporated unique molecular identifiers. TCRdb redid the calling of the PCR reads with MiXCR, one entry per CDR3 protein. The table shows 200,000 to 250,000 distinct CDR3 sequences, with 6.5% to 10% occurring only once. The germline V gene has CDR1 MNHEY and CDR2 SMNVEV (reference sequence). The V and J ends lost 5 bases and 2 bases respectively, with 16 bases between them. This CDR3 has 15 amino acids. The sequence was collected from a male patient aged 10 to 17 who had a stem cell transplant for acute lymphoblastic leukemia, so the T cells may come from the graft donor. V usage is TRBV27 and J usage is TRBJ2-7, with D possibly matching TRBD1 (8 bases). Sequenced material: PBMCs, mostly from graft donor cells, taken 180 days after TCRalphabeta/CD19-depleted stem cell transplant. CDR3 region: CASSTGGERTYEQYF. CDR3 bases: TGTGCCAGCAGTACAGGGGGGGAAAGGACCTACGAGCAGTACTTC.